The following is a T cell receptor beta chain sequence with its context. This clonotype has a count of ten or more. Its binding antigen is unknown. Base-call qualities are not available, and no considerably larger clone is one nucleotide away. The data originate from a study of T cells in Graves' hyperthyroidism and ophthalmopathy (dated by TCRdb to the late 2010s). Some background on the complete study: Peripheral blood was sampled at the time of initial diagnosis, prior to any treatment. A discovery cohort of around 100 patients, fewer than 50 with Graves' ophthalmopathy and 55 to 60 with stable Graves' hyperthyroidism, was used to find distinguishing TCR V-J signatures. An independent validation cohort of 18 to 20 hyperthyroidism patients and 17 patients who later progressed to ophthalmopathy tested prospective prediction of ophthalmopathy. For training and testing, the 100 or so patients in the discovery cohort were randomly divided in a 7:3 ratio. The study also compared thyroid tissue and blood T-cell repertoires from about six Graves' hyperthyroidism patients. After blood sampling, hyperthyroidism patients were treated with methimazole at a starting dose of 30 mg daily, and ophthalmopathy patients were treated with high-dose intravenous methylprednisolone. According to the paper, TCR Vbeta CDR3 sequencing was carried out on 120 to 150 peripheral blood samples, which came from under 50 ophthalmopathy, under 85 hyperthyroidism and roughly 17 progressor patients.

Graves' hyperthyroidism was defined as stable when no progression to ophthalmopathy occurred over 18 months of follow-up. Hyperthyroidism patients were newly diagnosed, with disease duration under 2 months, and aged 18 to 65 years. Patients with uncontrolled infections, other autoimmune diseases, pregnancy or lactation were excluded. Diagnoses were based on clinical symptoms, serum thyroxine and TRAb, thyroid ultrasound and orbital computed tomography. PBMCs were separated from approximately 9.9 ml of fresh peripheral blood using Ficoll-Paque density gradient centrifugation. Total RNA was extracted with Trizol reagent, and quality was checked on an Agilent 2100 Bioanalyzer. Ends trimmed: V by 8 bases, J by 1 base; bases unmatched to a gene: 3. CDR3 length: 13 amino acids, cysteine to phenylalanine. This entry keeps only the CDR3 DNA: 39 bases, framed from base 1. The TCR beta CDR3 regions were amplified from RNA transcripts. The first round of RT-PCR for the TCR CDR3 was performed with the HTBI primer set and the Qiagen OneStep RT-PCR kit. Libraries were constructed in a second round of multiplex PCR, after which size selection and purification were performed. Libraries were sequenced paired-end with 100 bp reads on an Illumina HiSeq2000. In the source study's methods: SOAPnuke was used to process the raw data, with reads discarded if the reads contained adapters or uncalled bases, had a mean Phred below 15, or lacked an exact constant-primer or identifier match. High-quality paired reads were merged using COPE v1.2.5, and each unique nucleotide sequence was defined as a clonotype. Clonotypes were aligned to IMGT TRBV, TRBD and TRBJ reference segments using MiTCR v1.1. Analysis was restricted to V-J combinations with a frequency above 0.0001, which covered roughly 99% of repertoires. The TCS score was defined as the ratio of F50 (clonal expansion) to E x V (chaos), calculated using BLOSUM62-based TCRdist between CDR3 peptides within each V-J. Welch's t-statistics and random forest reduced 500 to 650 V-J features to roughly 13, which were used in a naive Bayes classifier (R e1071). The public sequencing data were trimmed at Q25 with fastp and processed into clonotypes with MiXCR by TCRdb, which kept only in-frame beta chains. Rows are unified per CDR3 protein, each entry keeping the most common DNA and genes. The V and J calls shown here were made by TCRdb, not taken from the authors' results. The sample data list approximately 700,000 distinct CDR3 sequences, and about a sixth of these were observed just once. The top ten constitute around 8.1% of the sample.

What the authors observed across the whole study: A model built on a 13 V-J signature distinguished ophthalmopathy from stable hyperthyroidism, reaching about 88% sensitivity and 81.08% specificity in cross-validation and 80%/75% in testing. In validation, the model predicted progression to ophthalmopathy a median of about 6 months before onset, with 70% to 71% sensitivity and roughly 79% specificity. Most expanded thyroid clonotypes (frequency above 0.001) were also detected in blood, suggesting blood repertoires may reflect thyroid immune responses. No statistical method was used to fix the sample size in advance, and group allocation was not hidden from the investigators.

The chain joins TRBV12-3 or TRBV12-4 to TRBJ1-1; 8 of the junction bases match TRBD1. This clonotype originated in a man younger than 35 with Graves' hyperthyroidism. Input material: blood. The CDR3 reads CASRQGWNTEAFF. The DNA reads as follows: TGTGCCAGCCGACAGGGGTGGAACACTGAAGCTTTCTTT.